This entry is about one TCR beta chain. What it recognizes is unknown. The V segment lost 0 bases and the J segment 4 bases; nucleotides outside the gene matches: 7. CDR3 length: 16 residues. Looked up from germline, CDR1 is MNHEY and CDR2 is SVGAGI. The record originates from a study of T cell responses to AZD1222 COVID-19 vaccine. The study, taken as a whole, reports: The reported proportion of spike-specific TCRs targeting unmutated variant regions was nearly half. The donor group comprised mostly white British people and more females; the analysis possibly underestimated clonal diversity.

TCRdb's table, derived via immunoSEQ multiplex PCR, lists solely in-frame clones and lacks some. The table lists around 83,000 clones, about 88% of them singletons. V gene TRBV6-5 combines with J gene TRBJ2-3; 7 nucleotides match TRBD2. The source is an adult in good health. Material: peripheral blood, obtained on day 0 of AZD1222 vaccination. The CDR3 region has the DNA TGTGCCAGCAGTTACTCGATTGCGGGAGCGGCAGATACGCAGTATTTT. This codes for CASSYSIAGAADTQYF.